This T cell receptor (beta chain) was sequenced in a study of OX40 agonist ivuxolimab in advanced cancers. Study summary: Patients assigned to dose escalation were diagnosed with hepatocellular carcinoma, melanoma, renal cell or head and neck cancer.

CDR3 size: 15 residues. Germline loops: CDR1 LGHNA, CDR2 YSLEER. V lost 1 base and J 3 bases, leaving 13 bases between the germline ends. General study points: Clonal expansion by week 6 occurred in CD4+ and CD8+ blood T cells (at 0.1 to 3.0 mg/kg). Some nonresponders also had low normalized T-cell clonal expansion. Among the lowest levels of clonal expansion were found in partial responders at 0.1-3.0 mg/kg.

Generated by immunoSEQ multiplex PCR, the TCRdb table keeps only in-frame clones and is missing some. The table lists 15,000 or so clones, roughly 77% of them singletons. Comment on this clone: Its antigen is unknown.

The TCR originated in an adult with an advanced solid tumor such as melanoma, head and neck, liver or kidney cancer. Material: CD4+ or CD8+ T cells sorted from blood, obtained in a trial of the OX40 agonist ivuxolimab. The chain joins TRBV4-3 to TRBJ2-7; maybe TRBD1 (6 bases). The CDR3 DNA reads as TGCGCCAGCAGCCAAGTACAGGGATTATTCTACGAGCAGTACTTC. Translating gives CASSQVQGLFYEQYF.